This paragraph covers one TCR beta chain sequence. The antigen is undetermined. The sample comes from a study of T cells after yellow fever vaccination. Study observations and caveats: Clonotypes shared by both compartments, CD4 and CD8, made up a small share.

The V gene's germline CDR1 is MNHEY and CDR2 SVGAGI. The CDR3 loop spans 11 amino acids. Trimming took 6 bases from V and 9 from J, leaving 9 bases between them. TCRdb re-called the 5' RACE reads through MiXCR, storing one row per CDR3 protein. The sample includes around 400,000 distinct CDR3 sequences, more than 9% of them seen just once. This chain uses TRBV6-5 with TRBJ2-1, with unresolved D. The source was PBMCs, collected on the day of the first yellow fever vaccination. The clonotype originates from a man aged 18 to 35 who received the YFV17D yellow fever vaccine. The chain's CDR3 is CASRTGSEQFF. CDR3 DNA sequence: TGTGCCAGCAGGACCGGATCTGAGCAGTTCTTC.